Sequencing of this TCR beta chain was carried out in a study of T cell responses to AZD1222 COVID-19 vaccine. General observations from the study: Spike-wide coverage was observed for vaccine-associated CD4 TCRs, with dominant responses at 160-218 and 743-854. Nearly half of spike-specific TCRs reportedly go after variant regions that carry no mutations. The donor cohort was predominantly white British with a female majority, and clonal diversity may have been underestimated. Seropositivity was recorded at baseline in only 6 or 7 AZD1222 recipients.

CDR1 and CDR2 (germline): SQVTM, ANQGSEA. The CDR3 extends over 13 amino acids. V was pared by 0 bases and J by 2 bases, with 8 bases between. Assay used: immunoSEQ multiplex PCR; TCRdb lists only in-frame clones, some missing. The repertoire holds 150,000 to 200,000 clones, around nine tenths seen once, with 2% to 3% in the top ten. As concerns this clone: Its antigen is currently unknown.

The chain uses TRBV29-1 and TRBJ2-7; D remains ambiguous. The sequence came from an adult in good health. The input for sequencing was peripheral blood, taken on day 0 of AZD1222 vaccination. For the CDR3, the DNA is TGCAGCGTTGAAGATCTTTGGACCTACGAGCAGTACTTC. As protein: CSVEDLWTYEQYF.